This T cell receptor beta chain was found in a study of T-cell reconstitution after alpha-beta-depleted transplantation in children. Whole-study results and caveats: When one year had passed after transplant, most T-cell counts and diversity came from newly produced T cells. Surviving recipient T cells and thymic progenitors accounted for the high day-60 TCRbeta diversity observed in some patients. The origin of alpha-beta T cells about two months after transplant was reportedly several hundred expanded graft clones.

Between the trimmed V and J ends, which lost 4 bases and 3 bases, there was a span of 12 bases. The CDR3 totals 14 residues. From germline, CDR1 is LGHNA and CDR2 YNFKEQ. Unique molecular identifiers featured in how the TCRbeta library was prepared. TCRdb re-derived calls from the PCR reads in MiXCR, one entry per CDR3 protein. Seen here are fewer than 550,000 distinct CDR3 sequences, 10% to 12% observed once, and the top ten hold around 13%. This clonotype has only a few counts. Antigen: not known. The source is a female patient between 2 and 15 years old who had a stem cell transplant for aplastic anemia, so the T cells may come from the graft donor. Here the sequenced sample was PBMCs, mostly from graft donor cells, taken 180 days after TCRalphabeta/CD19-depleted stem cell transplant. The chain is built from TRBV4-2 and TRBJ1-1, with no clear D. The CDR3 loop is CASSLSKVDTEAFF. CDR3 coding DNA: TGTGCCAGCAGCCTCAGTAAGGTGGACACTGAAGCTTTCTTT.